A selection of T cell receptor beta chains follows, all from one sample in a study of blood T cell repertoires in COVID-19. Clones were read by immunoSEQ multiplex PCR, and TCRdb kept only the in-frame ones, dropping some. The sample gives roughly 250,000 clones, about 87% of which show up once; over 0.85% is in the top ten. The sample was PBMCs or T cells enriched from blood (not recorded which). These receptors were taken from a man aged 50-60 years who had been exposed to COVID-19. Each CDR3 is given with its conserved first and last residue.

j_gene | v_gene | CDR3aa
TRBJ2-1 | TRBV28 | CASSLSSEQFF
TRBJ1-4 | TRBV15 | CATSREGRGGHEKLFF
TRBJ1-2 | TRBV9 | CASSVGGTGGLSYGYTF
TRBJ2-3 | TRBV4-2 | CASSPLAGRKDTQYF
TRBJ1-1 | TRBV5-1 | CASSLMGQENTEAFF
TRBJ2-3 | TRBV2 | CASSDPLAVTDTQYF
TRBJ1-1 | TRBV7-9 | CASSPALDYTEAFF
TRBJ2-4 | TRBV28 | CASSIGQVTKNIQYF
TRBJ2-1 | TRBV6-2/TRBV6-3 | CASSYPPSGRRYNEQFF
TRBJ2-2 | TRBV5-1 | CASSLTRAPGELFF
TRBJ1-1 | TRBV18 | CASSPTRDSLNTEAFF
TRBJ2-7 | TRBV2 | CASRETGGHEQYF